This note documents a single TCR beta chain sequence. The repertoire was sequenced with immunoSEQ multiplex PCR; TCRdb's copy has only in-frame clones and lacks some. The sample yields 2.3 million or so clones, more than 80% seen once. The record originates from a study of shared clonotypes between healthy human individuals. Each sample came from a Caucasian adult donor living in Nashville, Tennessee. The sequence was collected from a man aged 18 to 30 in good health. Some clones in this sample may be carry-over from other donors' samples. Sequencing was carried out using naive CD4+ T cells from PBMCs. The subset denotes: CD45RA+ positively selected.

The CDR3 region has the DNA TGTGCCAGCAGTCCCGGCGGACAGGGGAGAACTGAAGCTTTCTTT. Translating it yields CASSPGGQGRTEAFF. The chain uses TRBV28 and TRBJ1-1, with 9 bases aligning to TRBD1. V gave up 5 bases and J gave up 5 bases; unmatched junction bases: 9. This CDR3 spans 15 amino acids. CDR1 is MDHEN and CDR2 is SYDVKM in the germline V gene.